The 20 T cell receptor beta chains below were found in one sample sequenced in a study of OX40 agonist ivuxolimab in advanced cancers. Profiling relied on immunoSEQ multiplex PCR, and the TCRdb table lists in-frame clones only, not all of them. The sample has over 10,000 clones; roughly two thirds are singletons. Source: CD4+ or CD8+ T cells sorted from blood, taken in a trial of the OX40 agonist ivuxolimab. These receptors were obtained from an adult with an advanced solid tumor such as melanoma, head and neck, liver or kidney cancer.

J is TRBJ2-1 and V is TRBV30; 7 bases map to TRBD2. Germline trimming cut 0 bases from V and 8 bases from J; bases unmatched to any gene: 16. Germline V gene lookup returns CDR1 GTSNPN and CDR2 SVGIG (reference sequence). The CDR3 sequence is 17 residues long. The CDR3 region has the DNA TGTGCCTGGAGTGTACAAAAAAAACGCGGGCGGGAGTATGAGCAGTTCTTC. Protein product: CAWSVQKKRGREYEQFF. The full variable domain, in which reference TRBV30 and TRBJ2-1 provide the parts outside the CDR3, is SQTIHQWPATLVQPVGSPLSLECTVEGTSNPNLYWYRQAAGRGLQLLFYSVGIGQISSEVPQNLSASRPQDRQFILSSKKLLLSDSGFYLCAWSVQKKRGREYEQFFGPGTRLTVL.

This chain uses TRBV7-6 with TRBJ2-5, with 13 nucleotides matching TRBD2. Germline V CDR1 and CDR2: SGHVS, FNYEAQ. The CDR3 totals 16 residues. Trimming cost V 7 bases and J 5 bases; bases outside gene matches: 10. The CDR3, as DNA: TGTGCCAGCAAGCCGGGACTAGCGGGGCCGGGGGAGACCCAGTACTTC. Protein: CASKPGLAGPGETQYF.

The CDR3 sequence: CASSLGGFYGYTF. As DNA, the CDR3 is TGTGCCAGCAGTTTGGGGGGGTTCTATGGCTACACCTTC. The chain couples TRBV27 to TRBJ1-2; weak D call: TRBD1 (5 bases). Germline V lookup: CDR1 MNHEY, CDR2 SMNVEV (reference sequence). V gave up 3 bases and J gave up 4 bases, with 9 bases separating them. The CDR3 loop spans 13 amino acids.

The chain combines TRBV12-5 with TRBJ2-2, with D unclear. This CDR3 has 13 amino acids. Germline V CDR1 and CDR2: LGHNT, FRNRAP. V was clipped by 5 bases and J by 5 bases, with 9 bases between them. CDR3 in DNA: TGTGCTAGTGGTCCCTCGTGGACCGGGGAGCTGTTTTTT. This encodes CASGPSWTGELFF.

The rearrangement links TRBV10-2 to TRBJ2-1; D perhaps matches TRBD2 (6 bases). The CDR3 totals 15 residues. The V gene's germline CDR1 is WSHSY and CDR2 SAAADI. Trimming took off 4 bases at V and 0 bases at J, with 10 bases between the two ends. The CDR3 reads CASSVSGSSYNEQFF. Here the CDR3 DNA reads TGCGCCAGCAGTGTTAGCGGAAGCTCCTACAATGAGCAGTTCTTC.

The rearrangement links TRBV6-1 to TRBJ2-7; possible D gene TRBD1, 5 bases. Trimming took off 2 bases at V and 6 bases at J, with 11 bases between the two ends. Germline V gene lookup returns CDR1 MNHNS and CDR2 SASEGT. The CDR3 length is 13 residues. CDR3 in DNA: TGTGCCAGCAGTGAAACCCGTGGGGCCGAGCAGTACTTC. Translated, it gives CASSETRGAEQYF.

This chain connects TRBV4-3 to TRBJ2-7, with D perhaps matching TRBD1 (6 bases). In germline, CDR1 is LGHNA, CDR2 YSLEER. V lost 0 bases and J 3 bases, leaving 12 bases between the germline ends. The CDR3 extends over 15 amino acids. The CDR3 reads CASSQDTGTLYEQYF. DNA for the CDR3: TGCGCCAGCAGCCAAGATACCGGGACACTCTACGAGCAGTACTTC.

The genes are TRBV10-3 and TRBJ2-5, with D uncertain. V lost 0 bases and J 1 base, leaving 9 bases between the germline ends. CDR1 ENHRY and CDR2 SYGVKD come from the germline V gene. This CDR3 region has 15 residues. CDR3 sequence (DNA): TGTGCCATCAGTGAGTCCGCACTTACCCAAGAGACCCAGTACTTC. Amino acids: CAISESALTQETQYF.

The chain couples TRBV19 to TRBJ2-7; a possible D gene is TRBD1 (5 bases). The germline V gene has CDR1 LNHDA and CDR2 SQIVND (reference sequence). V was trimmed by 5 bases and J by 5 bases, leaving 13 bases between them. The CDR3 is made up of 13 amino acids. The CDR3 loop reads CASSQPGYNEQYF. The CDR3 nucleotides are TGTGCCAGTAGTCAACCAGGGTATAACGAGCAGTACTTC.

The chain links TRBV25-1 to TRBJ1-1, with unresolved D. V shed 2 bases and J shed 0 bases, with 1 base lying between them. The germline V gene encodes CDR1 MGHDK and CDR2 SYGVNS. The CDR3 is 12 amino acids. Written as DNA, the CDR3 is TGTGCCAGCAGTGAAATGAACACTGAAGCTTTCTTT. As protein: CASSEMNTEAFF.

This clone was observed a single time. The gene calls are TRBV27 and TRBJ2-7; TRBD2 is a possible D gene (5 bases). The CDR3 consists of 12 residues. The ends were cut back, 4 bases at V and 2 bases at J, with 6 bases in the middle. The germline CDR1 and CDR2 sequences are MNHEY and SMNVEV (reference sequence). This CDR3 is CASSSGTYEQYF. The CDR3 DNA sequence: TGTGCCAGCAGTTCGGGGACCTACGAGCAGTACTTC.

This clone was observed a few times. V gene TRBV7-9 combines with J gene TRBJ1-5; D unresolved. V lost 5 bases and J 2 bases, leaving 10 bases between the germline ends. CDR1 is SEHNR and CDR2 is FQNEAQ in the germline V gene (reference sequence). The CDR3 has 14 amino acids. The CDR3 is CASSPTTGNQPQHF. The DNA for the CDR3 is TGTGCCAGCAGCCCCACTACGGGCAATCAGCCCCAGCATTTT.

The V call is TRBV4-1, the J call TRBJ1-1, with D unclear. Between the trimmed V and J ends, which lost 6 bases and 0 bases, there was a span of 14 bases. This CDR3 has 15 residues. Per the germline V gene, CDR1 is MGHRA and CDR2 is YSYEKL. CDR3 in DNA: TGCGCCAGCAGATATCGAGAACGCATGAACACTGAAGCTTTCTTT. Amino acid sequence: CASRYRERMNTEAFF.

The chain links TRBV25-1 to TRBJ2-7; D not certain. CDR1 is MGHDK, CDR2 SYGVNS, per germline. Trimming took off 3 bases at V and 4 bases at J, with 4 bases between the two ends. This CDR3 contains 11 residues. CDR3 region: CASSDSYEQYF. DNA for the CDR3: TGTGCCAGCAGTGATTCATACGAGCAGTACTTC.

The chain joins TRBV7-5 to TRBJ2-1. TRBV7-5 is assigned pseudogene status. This CDR3 comprises 13 residues. The CDR3 here is CASSSDGNNEQFF. The DNA of the CDR3 is TGTGCCAGCAGTTCGGACGGCAACAATGAGCAGTTCTTC.

The chain couples TRBV19 to TRBJ2-3; 12 nucleotides align to TRBD2. J lost 7 bases, V lost 5 bases, and 7 bases had no gene match. Germline V lookup: CDR1 LNHDA, CDR2 SQIVND (reference sequence). The CDR3 consists of 15 residues. Written as DNA, the CDR3 is TGTGCCAGTAGTCTCGCTAGCGGGAGGGCAAATACGCAGTATTTT. This translates into CASSLASGRANTQYF.

This clone has only a few counts. The V gene is TRBV4-2, the J gene TRBJ1-2; TRBD1 is a possible D gene (6 bases). The CDR3 loop spans 16 amino acids. Germline CDR1 reads LGHNA; CDR2 reads YNFKEQ. V was pared by 1 base and J by 4 bases, with 16 bases between. CDR3 coding DNA: TGTGCCAGCAGCCAAGTCGAGGTGGACAGACCCTATGGCTACACCTTC. Its translation is CASSQVEVDRPYGYTF.

The gene calls are TRBV2 and TRBJ2-1, with TRBD2 matching 9 bases. Losses at the gene ends were 1 base for V and 9 bases for J; bases not matched to a gene: 7. The CDR3 extends over 15 amino acids. The V gene's germline CDR1 is SNHLY and CDR2 FYNNEI. The CDR3: CASSEGEREVIEQFF. The CDR3 DNA reads as TGTGCCAGCAGTGAAGGGGAGCGGGAGGTCATTGAGCAGTTCTTC. The variable domain in full, completed from reference TRBV2 and TRBJ2-1, reads EPEVTQTPSHQVTQMGQEVILRCVPISNHLYFYWYRQILGQKVEFLVSFYNNEISEKSEIFDDQFSVERPDGSNFTLKIRSTKLEDSAMYFCASSEGEREVIEQFFGPGTRLTVL.

V and J are TRBV6-5 and TRBJ1-1; the D is unclear. Between the trimmed V and J ends, which lost 7 bases and 1 base, there was a span of 10 bases. This CDR3 has 13 residues. Germline CDR1 MNHEY, CDR2 SVGAGI. The CDR3 nucleotides read TGTGCCAGCACCTTGAACAGGAACACTGAAGCTTTCTTT. Translating it yields CASTLNRNTEAFF.

This chain links TRBV10-1 with TRBJ1-1; 7 bases are a match to TRBD1. Germline assignment: CDR1 WNHNN and CDR2 SYGVQD (reference sequence). CDR3 length: 14 amino acids. Losses at the gene ends were 5 bases for V and 1 base for J; bases not matched to a gene: 4. The CDR3 loop is CASSTGETNTEAFF. DNA for the CDR3: TGCGCCAGCAGTACAGGGGAGACGAACACTGAAGCTTTCTTT.